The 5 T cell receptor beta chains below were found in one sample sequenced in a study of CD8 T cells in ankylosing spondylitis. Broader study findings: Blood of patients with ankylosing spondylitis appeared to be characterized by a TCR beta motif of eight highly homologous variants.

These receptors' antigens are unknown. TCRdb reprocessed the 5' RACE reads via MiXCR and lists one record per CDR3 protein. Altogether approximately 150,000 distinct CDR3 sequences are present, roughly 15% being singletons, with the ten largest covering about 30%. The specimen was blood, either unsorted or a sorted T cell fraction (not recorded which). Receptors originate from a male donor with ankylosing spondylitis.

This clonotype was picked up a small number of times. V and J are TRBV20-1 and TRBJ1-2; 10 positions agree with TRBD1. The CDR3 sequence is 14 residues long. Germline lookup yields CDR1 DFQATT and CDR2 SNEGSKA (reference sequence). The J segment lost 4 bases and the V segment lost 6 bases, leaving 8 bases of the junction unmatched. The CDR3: CSALGQGFSYGYTF. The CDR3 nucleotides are TGCAGTGCCCTGGGACAGGGGTTTTCCTATGGCTACACCTTC.

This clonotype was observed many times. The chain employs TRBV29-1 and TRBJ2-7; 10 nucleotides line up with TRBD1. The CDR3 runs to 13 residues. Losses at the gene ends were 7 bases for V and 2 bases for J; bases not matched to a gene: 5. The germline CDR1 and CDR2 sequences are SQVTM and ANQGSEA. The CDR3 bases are TGCAGCGCCCTGACAGGGGGCGCCTACGAGCAGTACTTC. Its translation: CSALTGGAYEQYF.

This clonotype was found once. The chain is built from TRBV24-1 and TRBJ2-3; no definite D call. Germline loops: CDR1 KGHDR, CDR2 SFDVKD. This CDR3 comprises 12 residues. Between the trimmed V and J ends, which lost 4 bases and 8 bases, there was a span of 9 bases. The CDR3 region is CATSERWGTQYF. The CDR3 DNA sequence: TGTGCCACCAGTGAGAGATGGGGTACGCAGTATTTT.

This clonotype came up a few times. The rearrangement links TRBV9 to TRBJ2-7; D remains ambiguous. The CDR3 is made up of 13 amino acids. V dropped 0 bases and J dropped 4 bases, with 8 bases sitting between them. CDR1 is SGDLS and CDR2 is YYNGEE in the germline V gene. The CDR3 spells CASSVDGEYEQYF. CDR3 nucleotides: TGTGCCAGCAGCGTAGATGGCGAGTACGAGCAGTACTTC.

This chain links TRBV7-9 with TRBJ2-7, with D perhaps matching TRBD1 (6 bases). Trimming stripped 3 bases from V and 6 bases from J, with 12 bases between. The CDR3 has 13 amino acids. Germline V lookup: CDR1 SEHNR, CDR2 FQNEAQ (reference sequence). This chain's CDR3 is CASSFGGSPEQYF. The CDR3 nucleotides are TGTGCCAGCAGCTTTGGGGGCAGCCCCGAGCAGTACTTC.